The present T cell receptor beta chain was sequenced within a study of blood T cells in healthy people across ages (dated by TCRdb to between 2014 and 2017). Turning to the overall study: In model experiments, roughly one uniquely barcoded TCR beta cDNA molecule per two T cells was captured by template switching. Donors of different ages were randomly distributed across sequencing lanes to avoid experimental bias. To track age-related changes in TCR beta repertoire diversity, the study relied on deep sequencing normalized with unique cDNA molecular identifiers. The donors were divided into four age groups: young (average around 16 years), middle-aged (about 39), aged (about 60) and long-lived (82). Two additional independent replicas of 1 million unique cDNA reads from the same blood draw were analyzed for two donors (one aged 18 to 30 and one aged 80 or older).

V and J lose 11 bases and 0 bases, and a span of 10 bases separates them. The CDR3 goes from the cysteine to the phenylalanine over 12 residues. The kept DNA is CDR3 alone, 36 bases in frame from the first base. The germline V gene (reference sequence) gives CDR1 as MNHNY and CDR2 as SVGAGI. Library preparation employed 5' RACE. Instrument used: Illumina HiSeq 2500. A second roughly 7 to 11 cycle PCR used a sample-barcoded 5' primer and a J-beta primer mix. A template-switch 5' adaptor carrying 12 random nucleotides introduced a unique molecular identifier onto each TCR beta cDNA molecule. At least 3 million CDR3-containing paired-end reads were obtained from each sample. First-strand cDNA synthesis was performed from all RNA using the Mint cDNA synthesis kit, with priming by a TRBC-specific oligonucleotide. Following uracil-DNA glycosylase treatment, all cDNA underwent a first 18-cycle PCR with the universal primers M1SS and BC2_uni_R. Concerning the study's data processing: For normalization, 1 million high-quality reads, each with a distinct molecular identifier, were randomly selected from each sample. Reads sharing molecular identifiers were discarded rather than binned into consensus sequences. MiTCR, set to a Q25 quality threshold and the strictest error-elimination algorithm, was used for CDR3 identification, clonotype clustering and error correction. A nonparametric unseen species model with Euler transformation was used to estimate lower-bound total TCR beta diversity. TCRdb took the public reads, trimmed them with fastp at Q25, ran MiXCR for clone calling and kept in-frame beta chains. Rows with a matching CDR3 protein are joined into one entry that keeps the most common DNA and genes. What appears here as the V and J calls and clone size reflects TCRdb's work, not the paper's. This sample has around 1,600,000 distinct CDR3 sequences in its table, and approximately 43% of those were observed once. Of the sample, around 4% is held by the ten largest clones.

The donors were a few dozen Caucasian individuals from Russia, aged 6 to 90 years, who were systemically healthy. Each donor gave about 9.2 milliliters of peripheral blood, drawn into EDTA-treated Vacutainer tubes. PBMCs were isolated by Ficoll-Paque density-gradient centrifugation, with at least 6.5 million obtained per sample. Total RNA was extracted from PBMCs with Trizol reagent, with at least 6 micrograms obtained per sample. For every donor, flow cytometry on a PBMC aliquot measured the percentage of naive CD45RAhigh/CD27high T cells. Overall study outcomes, separate from this receptor: Observed TCR beta diversity per million T cells fell roughly linearly with age, and a significant reduction was already apparent by age roughly 40. Compared with the aged group, the long-lived group had more naive CD4+ T cells, fewer expanded clones and increased TCR diversity, a pattern suggesting age selection. Since profiling was done on bulk unsorted PBMCs, naive and antigen-experienced compartments could not be conclusively compared. The CMV infection status of donors was not known, potentially confounding age-related changes in expanded clonotypes. Estimates of total diversity from one million sequenced T cells were regarded as lower bounds and underestimates. The percentage of naive T cells measured by flow cytometry correlated strongly with observed TCR beta diversity.

In its sample, this clonotype was seen once. Its antigen is unknown. The input lacks base qualities; no much larger clone sits a single base away. This clonotype was sampled from a woman younger than 30 in good health. Sequencing was performed on blood. Recombination joined TRBV6-6 with TRBJ2-5, with the D gene call left open. The DNA sequence is as follows: TGTGCCGCCACTCAGTACCAAGAGACCCAGTACTTC. This translates into CAATQYQETQYF.